One sample yielded the 26 T cell receptor beta chains listed below, sequenced in a study of human T cells and chemical hapten exposure. In TCRdb, the RACE reads were re-called with MiXCR into one record per CDR3 protein. The data hold roughly 38,000 distinct CDR3 sequences, with about 7.6% observed a single time. Stated time point: pre-sensitization, week 0. Documented treatment: therapeutic diphenylcyclopropenone sensitization with weekly scalp DPC. The sample here was whole blood, taken in connection with sensitization to the hapten diphenylcyclopropenone (DPC). The receptors here all came from a woman aged 45-59 years with alopecia areata. Some clones in this sample may be carry-over from other donors' samples.

This chain joins TRBV5-6 and TRBJ1-1; a possible D gene is TRBD1 (6 bases). CDR1 is SGHDT, CDR2 YYEEEE, per germline. The CDR3 is 15 residues long. The V gene lost 5 bases and the J gene lost 1 base, with 15 bases spanning the gap. The CDR3 region has the DNA TGTGCCAGCAGAGCTTGGGGGGCGCAGAACACTGAAGCTTTCTTT. This sequence encodes CASRAWGAQNTEAFF.

The sample holds many counts of this clonotype. The chain uses TRBV11-3 and TRBJ2-3, with D possibly being TRBD2 (6 bases). Between the trimmed V and J ends, which lost 5 bases and 3 bases, there was a span of 15 bases. This CDR3 has 15 residues. Germline CDR1 SGHNT, CDR2 YENEEA. In nucleotides, the CDR3 is TGTGCCAGCAGCCCGGACGGGAGTGCGACAGATACGCAGTATTTT. It codes for CASSPDGSATDTQYF.

Worth noting for this clonotype: A read error may account for a junction end that differs from germline. V is TRBV7-7 and J is TRBJ1-1, with 7 bases identical to TRBD1. Per the germline V gene, CDR1 is SSHAT and CDR2 is FNYEAQ (reference sequence). The CDR3 length is 13 residues. CDR3 region: CASSLGQATEAFF. CDR3 DNA sequence: TGTGCTAGCAGCCTAGGACAGGCCACTGAAGCTTTCTTT.

This chain uses TRBV9 with TRBJ1-1, with D possibly being TRBD1 (5 bases). Germline V gene sequence: CDR1 SGDLS, CDR2 YYNGEE. There are 13 residues in the CDR3. V lost 2 bases, J lost 5 bases, and 10 bases lay in between. CDR3 nucleotide sequence: TGTGCCAGCAGCGTTCAGGGTTGGACTGAAGCTTTCTTT. It encodes CASSVQGWTEAFF.

This clonotype has a count of ten or more. The gene calls are TRBV19 and TRBJ2-3; TRBD2 aligns across 13 bases. CDR3 size: 16 residues. Germline V gene data show CDR1 as LNHDA and CDR2 as SQIVND (reference sequence). With 5 bases clipped from V and 3 bases from J, the junction kept 5 bases outside the gene matches. This CDR3 reads CASSFRLAGGTDTQYF. CDR3 DNA: TGTGCCAGTAGTTTTCGACTAGCGGGGGGAACAGATACGCAGTATTTT. Looking up the rest from reference TRBV19 and TRBJ2-3 gives the full variable domain: DGGITQSPKYLFRKEGQNVTLSCEQNLNHDAMYWYRQDPGQGLRLIYYSQIVNDFQKGDIAEGYSVSREKKESFPLTVTSAQKNPTAFYLCASSFRLAGGTDTQYFGPGTRLTVL.

This clonotype was seen many times. This rearrangement joins TRBV18 to TRBJ1-5, with no clear D. The V and J ends lost 2 bases and 8 bases respectively, with 10 bases between them. The CDR3 extends over 13 amino acids. Looked up from germline, CDR1 is KGHSH and CDR2 is LQKENI. In DNA, the CDR3 is TGTGCCAGCTCACCAGGGCAGTCAGAGCCCCAGCATTTT. Translating it yields CASSPGQSEPQHF.

In its sample, this clonotype was seen many times. This chain links TRBV20-1 with TRBJ2-4; D may be TRBD1 or TRBD2 (5 bases each). The germline gives CDR1 DFQATT, CDR2 SNEGSKA (reference sequence). V was trimmed by 3 bases and J by 2 bases, leaving 11 bases between them. CDR3 length equals 14 residues. The CDR3 DNA sequence: TGCAGTGCTAGGGGGGTGAAGACCAAAAACATTCAGTACTTC. It translates to CSARGVKTKNIQYF.

This clonotype occurred many times. The V gene is TRBV28, the J gene TRBJ2-7; D ambiguous. The CDR3 length is 13 residues. Trimming removed 9 bases at V and 5 bases at J, with 17 bases between. The germline CDR1 and CDR2 sequences are MDHEN and SYDVKM. The CDR3, as DNA: TGTGCCAGTTCCGGACCCCTCCAAAACGAGCAGTACTTC. Its protein is CASSGPLQNEQYF.

This clonotype was counted at least ten times. The chain has TRBV29-1 and TRBJ2-2; D call uncertain. This CDR3 spans 13 amino acids. V lost 5 bases and J lost 2, with 9 bases in between. In germline, CDR1 is SQVTM, CDR2 ANQGSEA. CDR3 sequence reads: CSVRGPNTGELFF. The CDR3 bases are TGCAGCGTTCGAGGACCCAACACCGGGGAGCTGTTTTTT.

This clonotype was found many times. This chain connects TRBV14 to TRBJ1-1; D is ambiguous. The V gene lost 4 bases and the J gene lost 1 base, with 10 bases spanning the gap. The length of the CDR3 is 14 residues. Germline V lookup: CDR1 SGHDN, CDR2 FVKESK. This CDR3 reads CASSPRTANTEAFF. Here the CDR3 DNA reads TGTGCCAGCAGCCCAAGGACGGCGAACACTGAAGCTTTCTTT.

This clonotype was seen repeatedly, ten times or more. This chain uses TRBV29-1 with TRBJ2-1, with no clear D. The germline V gene has CDR1 SQVTM and CDR2 ANQGSEA. This CDR3 has 13 residues. Trimming pared 6 bases from V and 0 bases from J, leaving 9 bases between. CDR3 residues: CSVSVSSYNEQFF. The CDR3 DNA reads as TGCAGCGTCTCCGTAAGCTCCTACAATGAGCAGTTCTTC.

This clonotype appeared many times. The chain combines TRBV7-6 with TRBJ1-5; the match to TRBD1 covers 7 bases. Germline CDR1 and CDR2: SGHVS and FNYEAQ. The CDR3 is 14 residues long. The junction had 4 bases not matched to a gene; V was cut back by 5 bases and J by 3 bases. DNA of the CDR3: TGTGCCAGCAGCCCACAGGGGTTCAATCAGCCCCAGCATTTT. Its protein product is CASSPQGFNQPQHF.

This clonotype came up a few times. This sequence joins TRBV11-2 and TRBJ2-3, with TRBD1 matching over 8 bases. V was pared by 3 bases and J by 0 bases, with 8 bases of the junction left unmatched. Germline CDR1 SGHAT, CDR2 FQNNGV. This CDR3 contains 17 residues. The CDR3 here is CASSFPLGDRSTDTQYF. DNA of the CDR3: TGTGCCAGCAGCTTCCCCTTGGGGGACAGGAGCACAGATACGCAGTATTTT.

The chain joins TRBV11-2 to TRBJ2-5; the D is unclear. The CDR3 extends over 14 amino acids. Germline-derived CDR1 and CDR2 are SGHAT and FQNNGV. V was clipped by 5 bases and J by 6 bases, with 16 bases between them. The CDR3 is CASSGLRSRQTQYF. The CDR3 DNA follows: TGTGCCAGCAGCGGGCTAAGGAGTAGACAGACCCAGTACTTC.

There are many counts of this clonotype. V and J are TRBV24-1 and TRBJ2-2; D is uncertain. This CDR3 is 12 amino acids long. The V end was cut by 7 bases, the J end by 5 bases, with 7 bases between. Germline-derived CDR1 and CDR2 are KGHDR and SFDVKD. CDR3 sequence reads: CATSKRTGELFF. In DNA, the CDR3 is TGTGCCACCAGCAAGAGGACCGGGGAGCTGTTTTTT.

This clonotype was seen repeatedly, ten times or more. The V call is TRBV12-3 or TRBV12-4, the J call TRBJ2-1; no firm D call. The CDR3 runs to 13 residues. V was cut by 3 bases and J by 4 bases, with 7 bases left in between. The CDR3 region has the DNA TGTGCCAGCAGTTTTATAGGGTACAATGAGCAGTTCTTC. It translates to CASSFIGYNEQFF.

The table lists this clonotype with many counts. In DNA form, the CDR3 reads TGTGCCAGCAGTTTAGGGGAGGGTGAGGCTGAAGCTTTCTTT. This encodes CASSLGEGEAEAFF. The V and J genes are TRBV27 and TRBJ1-1, with no clear D. Per the germline V gene, CDR1 is MNHEY and CDR2 is SMNVEV (reference sequence). The germline V and J ends were trimmed by 2 bases and 6 bases, with 13 bases remaining between them. This CDR3 has 14 amino acids.

The rearrangement joins TRBV9 to TRBJ2-1; D not certain. CDR1 is SGDLS and CDR2 is YYNGEE in the germline V gene. V lost 4 bases and J lost 0, with 11 bases in between. The CDR3 has 15 amino acids. DNA for the CDR3: TGTGCCAGCAGCCGGAGCCCGAGCTCCTACAATGAGCAGTTCTTC. Translated: CASSRSPSSYNEQFF.

This clonotype was observed a few times. The chain couples TRBV9 to TRBJ2-7; 8 nucleotides line up with TRBD1. CDR1 is SGDLS, CDR2 YYNGEE, per germline. This CDR3 has 16 residues. Germline trimming cut 0 bases from V and 3 bases from J; bases unmatched to any gene: 8. CDR3 sequence: CASSVVPTGVRYEQYF. The CDR3, as DNA: TGTGCCAGCAGCGTAGTCCCGACAGGGGTACGCTACGAGCAGTACTTC.

This clonotype showed up many times. CDR3: CASSLDPQASETQYF. CDR3 nucleotide sequence: TGTGCCAGCAGCTTAGATCCACAGGCCTCAGAGACCCAGTACTTC. The rearrangement joins TRBV11-2 to TRBJ2-5; possibly TRBD1 for D (5 bases). CDR3 size: 15 residues. V lost 0 bases, J lost 4 bases, and 12 bases lay in between. Germline V lookup: CDR1 SGHAT, CDR2 FQNNGV.

This clonotype appeared many times. The chain employs TRBV5-1 and TRBJ1-1; 8 bases match TRBD1. Per germline, CDR1 SGHRS and CDR2 YFSETQ. This CDR3 has 20 amino acids. Trimming at V came to 0 bases and at J to 10 bases, leaving 26 bases not matched to a gene. The CDR3 sequence: CASSLVRQGAVRGGINGAFF. CDR3 nucleotides: TGCGCCAGCAGCTTGGTACGGCAGGGGGCGGTAAGAGGAGGGATTAACGGAGCTTTCTTT. Together with reference TRBV5-1 and TRBJ1-1, the CDR3 gives the full variable domain: KAGVTQTPRYLIKTRGQQVTLSCSPISGHRSVSWYQQTPGQGLQFLFEYFSETQRNKGNFPGRFSGRQFSNSRSEMNVSTLELGDSALYLCASSLVRQGAVRGGINGAFFGQGTRLTVV.

This clonotype was seen more than once but under ten times. The chain joins TRBV14 to TRBJ2-7; 7 bases fit TRBD1. Trimming at V came to 4 bases and at J to 2 bases, leaving 5 bases not matched to a gene. This CDR3 comprises 14 residues. Germline-derived CDR1 and CDR2 are SGHDN and FVKESK. The CDR3: CASSPYRGAYEQYF. The CDR3 DNA sequence: TGTGCCAGCAGCCCCTACAGGGGTGCCTACGAGCAGTACTTC.

The chain is built from TRBV28 and TRBJ1-6; D is ambiguous. Per germline, CDR1 MDHEN and CDR2 SYDVKM. Trimming took 4 bases from V and 15 from J, leaving 13 bases between them. This CDR3 is built from 12 residues. DNA for the CDR3: TGTGCCAGCAGTTCCTTTCCTGTTCTCCTCCACTTT. Translation gives CASSSFPVLLHF. Supplemented by reference TRBV28 and TRBJ1-6, the full variable domain reads DVKVTQSSRYLVKRTGEKVFLECVQDMDHENMFWYRQDPGLGLRLIYFSYDVKMKEKGDIPEGYSVSREKKERFSLILESASTNQTSMYLCASSSFPVLLHFGNGTRLTVT.

This clonotype was seen just once. This sequence may be a read error, since a much larger clone differs from it by one base. The CDR3 protein is CASSLEQGVNYGYTF. The CDR3 DNA follows: TGTGCCAGCAGCTTGGAACAGGGGGTTAACTATGGCTACACCTTC. The chain recombines TRBV5-4 with TRBJ1-2; 8 nucleotides match TRBD1. Per the germline V gene, CDR1 is SGHNT and CDR2 is YYREEE (reference sequence). Trimming cost V 0 bases and J 1 base; bases outside gene matches: 2. This CDR3 is built from 15 residues. Looking up the rest from reference TRBV5-4 and TRBJ1-2 gives the full variable domain: ETGVTQSPTHLIKTRGQQVTLRCSSQSGHNTVSWYQQALGQGPQFIFQYYREEENGRGNFPPRFSGLQFPNYSSELNVNALELDDSALYLCASSLEQGVNYGYTFGSGTRLTVV.

In its sample, this clonotype was seen many times. The rearrangement links TRBV28 to TRBJ1-5; 7 positions agree with TRBD1. In germline, CDR1 is MDHEN, CDR2 SYDVKM. This CDR3 spans 15 amino acids. The ends lost 6 bases at V and 0 bases at J; junction bases unmatched: 5. The CDR3 DNA sequence: TGTGCCAGCAGAAGACAGGGCGCTAGCAATCAGCCCCAGCATTTT. Translating gives CASRRQGASNQPQHF.

The chain combines TRBV20-1 with TRBJ2-1; the match to TRBD2 covers 11 bases. Germline CDR1 is DFQATT and CDR2 is SNEGSKA (reference sequence). The V and J ends lost 0 bases and 4 bases, in that order; junction bases with no gene match: 5. The CDR3 consists of 16 residues. The CDR3 sequence is CSARDSRLAGYNEQFF. CDR3 in DNA: TGCAGTGCTAGAGATTCCCGACTAGCGGGATACAATGAGCAGTTCTTC.